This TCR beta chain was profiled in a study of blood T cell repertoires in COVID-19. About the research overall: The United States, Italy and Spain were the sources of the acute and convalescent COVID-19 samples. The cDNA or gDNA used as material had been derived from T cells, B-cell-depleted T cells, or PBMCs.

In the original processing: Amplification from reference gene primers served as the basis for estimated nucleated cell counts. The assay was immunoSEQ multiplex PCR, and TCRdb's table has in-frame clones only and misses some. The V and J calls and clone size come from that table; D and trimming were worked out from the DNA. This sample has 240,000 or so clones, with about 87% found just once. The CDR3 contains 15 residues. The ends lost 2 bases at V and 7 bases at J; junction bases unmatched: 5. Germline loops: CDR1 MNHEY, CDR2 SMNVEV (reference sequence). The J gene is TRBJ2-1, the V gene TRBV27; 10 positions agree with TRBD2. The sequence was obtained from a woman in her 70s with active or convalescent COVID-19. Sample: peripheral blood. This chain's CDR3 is CASSLRLAGENEQFF. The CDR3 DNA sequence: TGTGCCAGCAGTTTACGGCTAGCGGGGGAGAATGAGCAGTTCTTC.